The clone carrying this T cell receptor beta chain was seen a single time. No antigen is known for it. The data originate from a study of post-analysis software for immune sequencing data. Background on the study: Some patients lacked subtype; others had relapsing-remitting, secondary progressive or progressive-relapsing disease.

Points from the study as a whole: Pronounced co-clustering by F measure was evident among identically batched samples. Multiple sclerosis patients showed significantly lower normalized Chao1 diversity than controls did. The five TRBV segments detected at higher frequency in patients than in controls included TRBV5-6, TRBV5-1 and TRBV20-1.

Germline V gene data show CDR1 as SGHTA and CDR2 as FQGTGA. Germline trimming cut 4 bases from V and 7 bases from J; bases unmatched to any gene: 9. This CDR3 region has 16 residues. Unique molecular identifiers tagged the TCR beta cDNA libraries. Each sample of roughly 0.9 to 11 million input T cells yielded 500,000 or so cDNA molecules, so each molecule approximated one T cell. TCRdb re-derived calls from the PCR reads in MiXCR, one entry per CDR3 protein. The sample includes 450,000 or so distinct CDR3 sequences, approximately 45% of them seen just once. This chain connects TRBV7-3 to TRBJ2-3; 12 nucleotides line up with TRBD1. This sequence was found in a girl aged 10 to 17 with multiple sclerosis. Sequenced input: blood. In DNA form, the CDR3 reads TGTGCCAGCAGCTCTACGGGGACAGGGGGCGGAAATACGCAGTATTTT. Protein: CASSSTGTGGGNTQYF.